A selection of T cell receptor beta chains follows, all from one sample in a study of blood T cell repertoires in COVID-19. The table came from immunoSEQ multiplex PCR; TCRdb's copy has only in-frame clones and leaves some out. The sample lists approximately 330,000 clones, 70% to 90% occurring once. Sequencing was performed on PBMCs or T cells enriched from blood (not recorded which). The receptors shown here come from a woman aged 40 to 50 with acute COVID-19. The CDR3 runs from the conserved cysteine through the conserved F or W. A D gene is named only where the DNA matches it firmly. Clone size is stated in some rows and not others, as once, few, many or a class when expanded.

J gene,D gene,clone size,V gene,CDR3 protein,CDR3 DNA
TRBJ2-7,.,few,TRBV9,CASSGSGASYEQYF,TGTGCCAGCAGCGGTAGCGGAGCGTCCTACGAGCAGTACTTC
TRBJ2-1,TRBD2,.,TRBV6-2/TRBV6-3,CASSYTLSGSTLLPHNEQFF,TGTGCCAGCAGTTACACGTTAAGCGGGAGTACCCTCTTACCTCACAATGAGCAGTTCTTC
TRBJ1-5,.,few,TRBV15,CATSSSAGGNQPQHF,TGTGCCACCAGCAGCAGCGCGGGAGGGAATCAGCCCCAGCATTTT
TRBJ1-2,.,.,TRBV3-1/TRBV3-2,CASSQSNSGGYTF,TGTGCCAGCAGCCAATCCAACAGTGGTGGCTACACCTTC
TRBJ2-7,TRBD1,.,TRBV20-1,CSATDRGSSYEQYF,TGCAGTGCTACTGACAGGGGGAGCTCCTACGAGCAGTACTTC
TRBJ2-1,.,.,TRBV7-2,CASSRGTPVGEQFF,TGTGCCAGCAGCCGGGGGACCCCGGTGGGTGAGCAGTTCTTC
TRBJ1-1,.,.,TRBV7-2,CASSLWNPGNTEAFF,TGTGCCAGCAGCTTATGGAACCCAGGGAACACTGAAGCTTTCTTT
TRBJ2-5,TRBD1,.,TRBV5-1,CASSLAFRDSSPETQYF,TGCGCCAGCAGCTTGGCCTTTCGGGACAGTAGCCCGGAGACCCAGTACTTC
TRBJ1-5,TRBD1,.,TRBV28,CASRTGLRIRNQPQHF,TGTGCCAGCCGGACAGGGCTTCGGATTCGGAATCAGCCCCAGCATTTT
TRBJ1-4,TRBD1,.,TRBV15,CATSRDRVRNEKLFF,TGTGCCACCAGCAGGGACAGGGTACGAAATGAAAAACTGTTTTTT